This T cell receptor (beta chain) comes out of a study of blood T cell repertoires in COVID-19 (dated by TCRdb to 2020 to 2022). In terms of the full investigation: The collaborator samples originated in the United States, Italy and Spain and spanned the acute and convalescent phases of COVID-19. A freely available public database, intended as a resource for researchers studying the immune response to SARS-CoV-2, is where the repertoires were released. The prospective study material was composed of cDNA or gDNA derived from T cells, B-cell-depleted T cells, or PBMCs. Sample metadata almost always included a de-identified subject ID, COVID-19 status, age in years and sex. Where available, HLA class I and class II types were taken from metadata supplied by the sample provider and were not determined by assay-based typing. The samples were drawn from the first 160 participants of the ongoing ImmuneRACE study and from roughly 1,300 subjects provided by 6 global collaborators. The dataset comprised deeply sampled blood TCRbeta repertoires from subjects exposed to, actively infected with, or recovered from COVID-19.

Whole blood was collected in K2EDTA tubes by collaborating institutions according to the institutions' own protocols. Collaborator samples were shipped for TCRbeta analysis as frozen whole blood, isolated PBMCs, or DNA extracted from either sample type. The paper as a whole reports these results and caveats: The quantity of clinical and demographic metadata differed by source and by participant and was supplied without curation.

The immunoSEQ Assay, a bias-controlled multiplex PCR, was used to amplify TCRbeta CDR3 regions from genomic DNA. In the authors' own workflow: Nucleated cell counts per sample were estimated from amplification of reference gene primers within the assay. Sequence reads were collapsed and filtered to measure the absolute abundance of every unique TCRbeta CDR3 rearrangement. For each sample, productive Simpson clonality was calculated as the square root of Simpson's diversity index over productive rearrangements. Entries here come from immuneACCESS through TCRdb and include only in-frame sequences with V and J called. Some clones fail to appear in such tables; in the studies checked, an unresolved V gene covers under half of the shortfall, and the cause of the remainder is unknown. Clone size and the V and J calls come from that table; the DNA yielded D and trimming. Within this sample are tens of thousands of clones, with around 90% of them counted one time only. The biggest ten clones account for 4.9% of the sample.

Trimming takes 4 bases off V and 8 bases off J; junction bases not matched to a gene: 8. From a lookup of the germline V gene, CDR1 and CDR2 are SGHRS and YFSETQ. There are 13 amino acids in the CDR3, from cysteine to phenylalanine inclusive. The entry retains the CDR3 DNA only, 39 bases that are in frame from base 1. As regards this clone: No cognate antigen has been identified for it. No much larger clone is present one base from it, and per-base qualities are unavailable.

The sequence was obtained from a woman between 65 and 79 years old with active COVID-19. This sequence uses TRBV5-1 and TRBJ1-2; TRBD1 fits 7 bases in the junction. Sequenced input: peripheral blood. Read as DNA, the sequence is TGCGCCAGCAGCAAGGGGGCAGGGGAAGGCTACACCTTC. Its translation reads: CASSKGAGEGYTF.